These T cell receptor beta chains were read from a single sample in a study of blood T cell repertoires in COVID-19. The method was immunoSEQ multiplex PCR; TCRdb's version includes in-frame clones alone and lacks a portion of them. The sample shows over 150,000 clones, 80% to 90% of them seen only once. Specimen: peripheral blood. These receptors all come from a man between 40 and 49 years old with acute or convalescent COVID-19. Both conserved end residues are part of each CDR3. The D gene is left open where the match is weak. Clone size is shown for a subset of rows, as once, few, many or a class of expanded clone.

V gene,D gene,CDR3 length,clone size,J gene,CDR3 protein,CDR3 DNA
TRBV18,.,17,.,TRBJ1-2,CASSPDMEQASNYGYTF,TGTGCCAGCTCACCAGACATGGAACAGGCCTCTAACTATGGCTACACCTTC
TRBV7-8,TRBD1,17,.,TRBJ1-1,CASSLADPGQGDTEAFF,TGTGCCAGCAGCTTAGCGGACCCGGGACAGGGGGACACTGAAGCTTTCTTT
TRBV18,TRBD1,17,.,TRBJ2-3,CASSPRDSVWNTDTQYF,TGTGCCAGCTCACCCCGGGACAGTGTTTGGAACACAGATACGCAGTATTTT
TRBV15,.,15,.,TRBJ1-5,CATSRDEGVGQPQHF,TGTGCCACCAGCAGAGATGAGGGCGTCGGACAGCCCCAGCATTTT
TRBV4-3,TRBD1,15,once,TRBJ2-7,CASSQGHRGIYEQYF,TGCGCCAGCAGCCAGGGGCACAGGGGAATCTACGAGCAGTACTTC
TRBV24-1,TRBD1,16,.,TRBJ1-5,CATSDSRTGIIQPQHF,TGTGCCACCAGTGACTCCCGGACAGGGATAATTCAGCCCCAGCATTTT
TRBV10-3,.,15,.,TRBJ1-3,CAISESRGSGNTIYF,TGTGCCATCAGTGAGTCAAGGGGCTCTGGAAACACCATATATTTT
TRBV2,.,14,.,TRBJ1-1,CASRGALSNTEAFF,TGTGCCAGCAGGGGAGCCCTTTCGAACACTGAAGCTTTCTTT
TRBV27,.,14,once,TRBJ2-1,CASQTGNRHNEQFF,TGTGCCAGTCAAACCGGGAACCGCCACAATGAGCAGTTCTTC
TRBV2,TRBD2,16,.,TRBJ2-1,CASSEAGGSSYNEQFF,TGTGCCAGCAGTGAAGCGGGAGGGAGCTCCTACAATGAGCAGTTCTTC
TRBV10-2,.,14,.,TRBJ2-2,CASSNTPNTGELFF,TGCGCCAGCAGTAATACTCCGAACACCGGGGAGCTGTTTTTT
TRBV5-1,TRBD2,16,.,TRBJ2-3,CASSLGGGGARDTQYF,TGCGCCAGCAGCTTGGGTGGCGGGGGGGCAAGAGATACGCAGTATTTT
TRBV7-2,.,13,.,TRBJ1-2,CASSRPEDYGYTF,TGTGCCAGCAGCCGACCTGAGGACTATGGCTACACCTTC
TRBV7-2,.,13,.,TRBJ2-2,CASSFESTGELFF,TGTGCCAGCAGCTTTGAGAGCACCGGGGAGCTGTTTTTT
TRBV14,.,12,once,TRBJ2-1,CASSQAFNEQFF,TGTGCCAGCAGCCAAGCCTTCAATGAGCAGTTCTTC
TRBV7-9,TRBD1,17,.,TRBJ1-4,CASSLGTGRRTNEKLFF,TGTGCCAGCAGCTTAGGGACAGGGAGGAGGACTAATGAAAAACTGTTTTTT
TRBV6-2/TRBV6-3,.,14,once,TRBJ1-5,CASSSDSFNQPQHF,TGTGCCAGCAGCTCGGACAGTTTTAATCAGCCCCAGCATTTT
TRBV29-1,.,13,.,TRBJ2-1,CSVRRGDGGEQFF,TGCAGCGTTAGGCGGGGCGACGGAGGTGAGCAGTTCTTC
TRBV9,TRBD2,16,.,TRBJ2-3,CASSVSGGLLTDTQYF,TGTGCCAGCAGCGTGAGCGGGGGGTTACTCACAGATACGCAGTATTTT
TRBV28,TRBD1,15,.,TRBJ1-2,CASNFPGQGDYGYTF,TGTGCCAGCAACTTCCCGGGACAGGGGGACTATGGCTACACCTTC
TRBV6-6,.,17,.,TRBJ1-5,CASIRTGGMEGNQPQHF,TGTGCCAGCATTCGGACCGGAGGAATGGAGGGGAATCAGCCCCAGCATTTT
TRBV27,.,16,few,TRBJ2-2,CASSPSLLRVPGELFF,TGTGCCAGCAGCCCTAGTCTTCTCAGGGTACCCGGGGAGCTGTTTTTT
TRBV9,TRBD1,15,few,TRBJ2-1,CASSPGTGNYNEQFF,TGTGCCAGCAGCCCAGGGACAGGGAACTACAATGAGCAGTTCTTC
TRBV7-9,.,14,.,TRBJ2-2,CASCPQASTGELFF,TGTGCCAGCTGCCCGCAGGCAAGCACCGGGGAGCTGTTTTTT
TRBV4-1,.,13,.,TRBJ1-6,CASRRTDNSPLHF,TGCGCCAGCCGACGGACAGATAATTCACCCCTCCACTTT
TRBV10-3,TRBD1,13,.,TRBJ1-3,CAISRGVGNTIYF,TGTGCCATCAGCAGGGGGGTTGGAAACACCATATATTTT
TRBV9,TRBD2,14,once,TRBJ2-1,CASSPPGGWNEQFF,TGTGCCAGCAGCCCACCGGGAGGTTGGAATGAGCAGTTCTTC
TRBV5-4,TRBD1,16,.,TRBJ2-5,CASSLGQGRQGETQYF,TGTGCCAGCAGCTTGGGACAGGGGCGCCAGGGGGAGACCCAGTACTTC
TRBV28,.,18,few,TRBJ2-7,CASSLSSGSRGSTYEQYF,TGTGCCAGCAGTTTATCGTCTGGGAGTCGGGGATCGACCTACGAGCAGTACTTC
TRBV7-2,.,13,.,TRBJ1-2,CASRSGTNYGYTF,TGTGCCAGCAGATCCGGGACAAACTATGGCTACACCTTC
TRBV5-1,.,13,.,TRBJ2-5,CASSPAGEETQYF,TGCGCCAGCAGCCCGGCCGGAGAAGAGACCCAGTACTTC
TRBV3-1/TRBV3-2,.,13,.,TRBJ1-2,CASNQLQTHGYTF,TGTGCCAGCAACCAACTACAGACCCATGGCTACACCTTC
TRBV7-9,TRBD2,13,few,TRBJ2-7,CASSSTGGGEQYF,TGTGCCAGCAGCTCCACGGGCGGGGGCGAGCAGTACTTC
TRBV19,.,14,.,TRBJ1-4,CASSPTVTNEKLFF,TGTGCCAGCTCCCCTACCGTCACTAATGAAAAACTGTTTTTT
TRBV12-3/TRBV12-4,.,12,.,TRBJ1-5,CASREQAQPQHF,TGTGCCAGCAGAGAACAGGCTCAGCCCCAGCATTTT
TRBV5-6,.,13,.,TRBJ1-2,CASSLGQGRSYTF,TGTGCCAGCAGCTTGGGGCAGGGTAGAAGCTACACCTTC
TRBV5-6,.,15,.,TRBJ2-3,CASSLYGESTDTQYF,TGTGCCAGCAGCTTGTATGGGGAGAGCACAGATACGCAGTATTTT
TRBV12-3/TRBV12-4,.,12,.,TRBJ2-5,CASTQEGETQYF,TGTGCCAGCACCCAGGAGGGGGAGACCCAGTACTTC
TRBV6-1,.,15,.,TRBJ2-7,CASSEPGTSAYEQYF,TGTGCCAGCAGTGAACCCGGGACATCGGCTTACGAGCAGTACTTC
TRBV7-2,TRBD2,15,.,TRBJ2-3,CASSLSGGDTDTQYF,TGTGCCAGCAGCTTAAGCGGGGGGGACACAGATACGCAGTATTTT
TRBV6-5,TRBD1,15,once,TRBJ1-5,CASSLGQYSNQPQHF,TGTGCCAGCAGTTTGGGACAGTATAGCAATCAGCCCCAGCATTTT
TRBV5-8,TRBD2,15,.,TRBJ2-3,CASSFSGASTDTQYF,TGTGCCAGCAGCTTTAGCGGGGCTAGCACAGATACGCAGTATTTT
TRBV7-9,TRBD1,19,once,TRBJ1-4,CASSLVSGQGFATNEKLFF,TGTGCCAGCAGCTTAGTTAGTGGACAGGGGTTTGCAACTAATGAAAAACTGTTTTTT
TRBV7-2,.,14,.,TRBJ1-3,CASSEYRAGNTIYF,TGTGCCAGCAGCGAATACAGGGCTGGAAACACCATATATTTT
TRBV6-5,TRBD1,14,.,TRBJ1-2,CASSSGTGGYGYTF,TGTGCCAGCAGTTCCGGGACAGGGGGCTATGGCTACACCTTC
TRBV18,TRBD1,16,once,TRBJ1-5,CASSSVGTGGGQPQHF,TGTGCCAGCTCCTCCGTTGGGACAGGGGGAGGTCAGCCCCAGCATTTT
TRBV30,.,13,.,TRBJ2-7,CAWRPGHYYEQYF,TGTGCCTGGAGACCGGGACACTACTACGAGCAGTACTTC
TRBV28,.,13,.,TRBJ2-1,CASSSRGYNEQFF,TGTGCCAGCAGTTCCAGGGGCTACAATGAGCAGTTCTTC
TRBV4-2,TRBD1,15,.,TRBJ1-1,CASSQDIEGATEAFF,TGTGCCAGCAGCCAAGATATCGAGGGGGCGACTGAAGCTTTCTTT